This T cell receptor beta chain was recorded in a study of a mutant IDH1 vaccine in newly diagnosed glioma. Time point in this sample: baseline, week 1 (first vaccination visit). As to treatment: pre-vaccination baseline after standard-of-care therapy. This clone has more than one count but fewer than ten. Profiled with immunoSEQ multiplex PCR; TCRdb holds only in-frame clones, not every one. Among 45,000 to 60,000 clones listed, roughly 80% were seen once. The CDR3 has 13 amino acids. V lost 2 bases and J lost 7, with 11 bases in between. The germline V gene encodes CDR1 ENHRY and CDR2 SYGVKD. Sequenced material: PBMCs, taken from a glioma patient treated with radiotherapy, temozolomide or both. The TCR comes from a middle-aged woman with glioma. The chain joins TRBV10-3 to TRBJ2-5, with D possibly matching TRBD1 (7 bases). CDR3 protein: CAISEAGGGTQYF. CDR3 nucleotides: TGTGCCATCAGTGAGGCAGGGGGAGGGACCCAGTACTTC.